This TCR beta chain comes out of a study of cytomegalovirus exposure and HLA in healthy donors. Primers for the PCR totalled 60 Vbeta and 13 Jbeta. Some clones are missing from TCRdb's copy, which holds only in-frame ones; the method was immunoSEQ multiplex PCR. The sample carries over 150,000 clones, around 80% recorded once. With regard to this clone: Its cognate antigen is unknown.

There are 19 residues in the CDR3. Germline CDR1 is SNHLY and CDR2 is FYNNEI. The junction had 15 bases not matched to a gene; V was cut back by 4 bases and J by 2 bases. Findings and caveats of the study: Researchers reported from a later analysis that most CMV-associated TCR beta chains appeared HLA-restricted.

The chain couples TRBV2 to TRBJ2-3, with TRBD2 matching 10 bases. The source material was PBMCs. The sequence was obtained from a woman between 25 and 40 years old in good health and CMV-seropositive. CDR3 sequence (DNA): TGTGCCAGCAGTGGGCCCCAACAGCGGGGGGGCCGATACACAGATACGCAGTATTTT. Encoded protein: CASSGPQQRGGRYTDTQYF.